This T cell receptor beta chain originates from a study of blood T cell repertoires in COVID-19. Repertoires were generated with immunoSEQ multiplex PCR, while TCRdb's copy carries only in-frame clones and drops some. The sample includes about 150,000 clones, about 79% seen only once; the top ten take almost 10%. The CDR3 totals 13 residues. CDR1 is SGHVS and CDR2 is FNYEAQ in the germline V gene. V was clipped by 0 bases and J by 6 bases, with 9 bases between them. This receptor was obtained from a woman aged 45-59 years with acute or convalescent COVID-19. Sequences were obtained from peripheral blood. This chain connects TRBV7-6 to TRBJ2-7; a weak D match, TRBD2 (6 bases). CDR3 amino acids: CASSLARGSEQYF. The CDR3 DNA follows: TGTGCCAGCAGCTTAGCGCGGGGTTCCGAGCAGTACTTC. The full variable domain, its missing parts supplied by reference TRBV7-6 and TRBJ2-7, is GAGVSQSPRYKVTKRGQDVALRCDPISGHVSLYWYRQALGQGPEFLTYFNYEAQQDKSGLPNDRFSAERPEGSISTLTIQRTEQRDSAMYRCASSLARGSEQYFGPGTRLTVT.